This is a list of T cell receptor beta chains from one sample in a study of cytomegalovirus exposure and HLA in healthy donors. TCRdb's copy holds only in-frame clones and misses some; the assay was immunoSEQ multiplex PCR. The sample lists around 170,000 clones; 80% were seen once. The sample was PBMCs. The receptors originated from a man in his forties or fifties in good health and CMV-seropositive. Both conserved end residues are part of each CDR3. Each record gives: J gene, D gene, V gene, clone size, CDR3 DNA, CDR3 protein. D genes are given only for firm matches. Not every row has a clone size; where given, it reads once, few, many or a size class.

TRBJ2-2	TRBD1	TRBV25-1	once	TGTGCCAGCAGTGAATACCTGCAGGGGGCTAGGGAGCTGTTTTTT	CASSEYLQGARELFF
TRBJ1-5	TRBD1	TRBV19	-	TGTGCCAGTAAGGGCAATGGACAGGGGGCGCGGGGTGTTCAGCCCCAGCATTTT	CASKGNGQGARGVQPQHF
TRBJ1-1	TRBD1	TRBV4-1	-	TGCGCCAGCAGCCAAAGCGGGACAGGGAACACTGAAGCTTTCTTT	CASSQSGTGNTEAFF
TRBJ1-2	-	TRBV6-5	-	TGTGCCAGCAGTTACAGTTCTGGTCGGAGTAACTATGGCTACACCTTC	CASSYSSGRSNYGYTF
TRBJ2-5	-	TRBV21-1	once	TGTGCCAGCAGCAATTGTCCGGGACAGGGCCCTTGGGAGACCCAGTACTTC	CASSNCPGQGPWETQYF
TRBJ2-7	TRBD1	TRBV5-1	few	TGCGCCAGCAGCTTGGTCGTACAGGGGACCTACGAGCAGTACTTC	CASSLVVQGTYEQYF
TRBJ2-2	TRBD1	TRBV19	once	TGTGCCAGTAGTAGATACGGGACAGGGGGCCTAGCGAACACCGGGGAGCTGTTTTTT	CASSRYGTGGLANTGELFF
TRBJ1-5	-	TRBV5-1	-	TGCGCCAGCAGCTTGGTCCCAGGGTCGGCGTATCAGCCCCAGCATTTT	CASSLVPGSAYQPQHF
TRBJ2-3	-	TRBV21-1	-	TGTGCCAGCAGCATGATAGGAGGTTATGCAGATACGCAGTATTTT	CASSMIGGYADTQYF
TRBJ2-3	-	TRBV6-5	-	TGTGCCAGCAGTTTAGCGGCGAGCACAGATACGCAGTATTTT	CASSLAASTDTQYF
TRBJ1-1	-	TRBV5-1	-	TGCGCCAGCAGCCTGGGTCGGCAGGTTGGCACTGAAGCTTTCTTT	CASSLGRQVGTEAFF
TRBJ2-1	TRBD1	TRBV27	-	TGTGCCAGCAGTTTATCAACAGGGGGCAACTACAATGAGCAGTTCTTC	CASSLSTGGNYNEQFF
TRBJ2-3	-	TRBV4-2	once	TGTGCCAGCAGCCAAGGTACTGCAGATACGCAGTATTTT	CASSQGTADTQYF
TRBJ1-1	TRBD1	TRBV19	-	TGTGCCAGTAGTACATACAGGGGGCGCACTGAAGCTTTCTTT	CASSTYRGRTEAFF
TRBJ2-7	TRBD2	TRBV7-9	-	TGTGCCAGCAGTTCACTAGCGGGGGGCAACGAGCAGTACTTC	CASSSLAGGNEQYF
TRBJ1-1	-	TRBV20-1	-	TGCAGTGCTAGATTCGGGGAAGCTTTCTTT	CSARFGEAFF
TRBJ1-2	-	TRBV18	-	TGTGCCAGCTCACCACCGGGGAGCAACTATGGCTACACCTTC	CASSPPGSNYGYTF
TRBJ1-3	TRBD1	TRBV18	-	TGTGCCAGCTCACCCCGGGACAGGGTCTCTGGAAACACCATATATTTT	CASSPRDRVSGNTIYF